The T cell receptor (beta chain) under discussion was sequenced for a study of CD8 T cells in Susac syndrome. Sequencing targeted TCR beta in blood CD8+ and CD4+ T cells. FACS enriched CD8+ TEMRA cells, while bulk CD8+ and CD4+ were negatively isolated. The V segment lost 4 bases and the J segment 4 bases; nucleotides outside the gene matches: 12. The V gene's germline CDR1 is MNHNY and CDR2 SVGAGI (reference sequence). The CDR3 extends over 16 amino acids. Reverse transcription used about 0.45 to 1 ug RNA and random hexamers. Each CDR3 protein gets one entry after TCRdb re-called the immunoSEQ multiplex PCR reads with MiXCR. The repertoire holds around 130,000 distinct CDR3 sequences, with 94% as singletons.

The sequenced material came from CD4+ T cells from PBMCs. The chain uses TRBV6-6 and TRBJ2-5; 7 nucleotides line up with TRBD2. This TCR came from a human donor in good health. CDR3 in amino acids: CASSWGLGGSGETQYF. The CDR3 DNA follows: TGTGCCAGCAGTTGGGGTCTTGGCGGGAGTGGAGAGACCCAGTACTTC.